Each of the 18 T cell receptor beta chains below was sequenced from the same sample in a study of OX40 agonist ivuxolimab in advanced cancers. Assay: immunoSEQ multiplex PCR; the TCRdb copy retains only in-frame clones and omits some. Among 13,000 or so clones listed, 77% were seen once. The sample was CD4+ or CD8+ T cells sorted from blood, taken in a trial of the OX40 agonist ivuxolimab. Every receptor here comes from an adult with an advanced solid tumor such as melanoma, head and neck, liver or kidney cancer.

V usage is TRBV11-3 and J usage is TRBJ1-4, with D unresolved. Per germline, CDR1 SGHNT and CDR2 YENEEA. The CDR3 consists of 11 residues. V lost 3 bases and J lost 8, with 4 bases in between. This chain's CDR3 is CASSLGEKLFF. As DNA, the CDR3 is TGTGCCAGCAGCTTGGGAGAAAAACTGTTTTTT.

The CDR3: CASSLSGFLRDSGANVLTF. The DNA for the CDR3 is TGTGCCAGCAGTTTATCTGGATTTTTAAGAGACTCTGGGGCCAACGTCCTGACTTTC. The chain couples TRBV27 to TRBJ2-6; no definite D call. CDR3 length equals 19 residues. V was clipped by 0 bases and J by 0 bases, with 15 bases between them. CDR1 MNHEY and CDR2 SMNVEV come from the germline V gene (reference sequence).

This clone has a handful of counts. CDR3 amino acids: CASSSPGWPSYNEQFF. The CDR3 nucleotides are TGTGCCAGCAGCTCCCCGGGGTGGCCGTCCTACAATGAGCAGTTCTTC. This chain joins TRBV11-2 and TRBJ2-1, with a weak D call TRBD2 (5 bases). This CDR3 region has 16 residues. Germline V gene lookup returns CDR1 SGHAT and CDR2 FQNNGV. The V end lost 4 bases, the J end lost 1 base, and 14 bases lay between the germline ends.

The CDR3 is CASSLSRRGADYEQYF. The DNA for the CDR3 is TGTGCCAGCAGTTTATCCCGGAGAGGGGCCGACTACGAGCAGTACTTC. The gene calls are TRBV27 and TRBJ2-7; D tentatively fits TRBD1 or TRBD2 (5 bases each). Germline-derived CDR1 and CDR2 are MNHEY and SMNVEV (reference sequence). The V and J ends lost 0 bases and 3 bases respectively, with 15 bases between them. The CDR3 has 16 residues.

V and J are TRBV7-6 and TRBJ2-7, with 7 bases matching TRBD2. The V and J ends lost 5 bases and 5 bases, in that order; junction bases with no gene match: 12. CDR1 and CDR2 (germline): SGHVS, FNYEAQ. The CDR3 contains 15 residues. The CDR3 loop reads CASSDGTNTIDEQYF. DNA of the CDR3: TGTGCCAGCAGCGACGGGACTAACACTATCGACGAGCAGTACTTC.

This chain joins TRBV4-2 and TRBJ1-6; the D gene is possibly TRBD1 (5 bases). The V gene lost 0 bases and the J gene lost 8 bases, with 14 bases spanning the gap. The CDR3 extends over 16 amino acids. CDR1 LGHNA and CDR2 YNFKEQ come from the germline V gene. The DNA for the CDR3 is TGTGCCAGCAGCCAAGAGGCCGGGGGTTTGGATTCACCCCTCCACTTT. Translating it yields CASSQEAGGLDSPLHF.

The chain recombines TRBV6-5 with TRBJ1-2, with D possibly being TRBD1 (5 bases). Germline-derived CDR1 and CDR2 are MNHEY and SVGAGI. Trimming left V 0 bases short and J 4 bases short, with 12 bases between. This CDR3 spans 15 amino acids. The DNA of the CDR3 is TGTGCCAGCAGTTACTCGGGGGATTTTGGCTATGGCTACACCTTC. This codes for CASSYSGDFGYGYTF.

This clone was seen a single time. The DNA for the CDR3 is TGTGCCAGCAGGTGGGGCCTAGCGGGCGTGCAGTTCTTC. As protein: CASRWGLAGVQFF. V is TRBV9 and J is TRBJ2-1; 8 nucleotides align to TRBD2. The CDR3 loop spans 13 amino acids. The germline V gene encodes CDR1 SGDLS and CDR2 YYNGEE. Trimming removed 5 bases from V and 12 bases from J; junction bases left unmatched: 10. The full variable domain, completed using reference TRBV9 and TRBJ2-1, is DSGVTQTPKHLITATGQRVTLRCSPRSGDLSVYWYQQSLDQGLQFLIQYYNGEERAKGNILERFSAQQFPDLHSELNLSSLELGDSALYFCASRWGLAGVQFFGPGTRLTVL.

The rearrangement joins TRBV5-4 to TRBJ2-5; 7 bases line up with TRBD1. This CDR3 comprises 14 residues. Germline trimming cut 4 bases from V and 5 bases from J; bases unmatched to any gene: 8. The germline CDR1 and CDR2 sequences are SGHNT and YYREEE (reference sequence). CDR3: CASSLDRGRETQYF. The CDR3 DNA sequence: TGTGCCAGCAGCCTGGATAGGGGGCGGGAGACCCAGTACTTC.

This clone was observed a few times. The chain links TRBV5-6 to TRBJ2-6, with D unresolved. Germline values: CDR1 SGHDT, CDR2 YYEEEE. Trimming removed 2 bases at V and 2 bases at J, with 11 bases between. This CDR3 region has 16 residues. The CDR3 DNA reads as TGTGCCAGCAGCTTTTGGGCAGCTACTGGGGCCAACGTCCTGACTTTC. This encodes CASSFWAATGANVLTF. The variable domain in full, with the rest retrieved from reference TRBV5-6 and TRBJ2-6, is DAGVTQSPTHLIKTRGQQVTLRCSPKSGHDTVSWYQQALGQGPQFIFQYYEEEERQRGNFPDRFSGHQFPNYSSELNVNALLLGDSALYLCASSFWAATGANVLTFGAGSRLTVL.

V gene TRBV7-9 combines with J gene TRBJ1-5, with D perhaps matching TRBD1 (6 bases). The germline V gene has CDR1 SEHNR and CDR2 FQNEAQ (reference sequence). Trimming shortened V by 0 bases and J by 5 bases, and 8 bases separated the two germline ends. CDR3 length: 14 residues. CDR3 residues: CASSLADSHQPQHF. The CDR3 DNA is TGTGCCAGCAGCTTAGCGGACAGCCATCAGCCCCAGCATTTT.

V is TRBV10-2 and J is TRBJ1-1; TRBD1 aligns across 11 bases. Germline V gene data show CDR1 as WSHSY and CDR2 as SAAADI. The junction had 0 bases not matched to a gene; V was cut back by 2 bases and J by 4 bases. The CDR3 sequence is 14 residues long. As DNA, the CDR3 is TGCGCCAGCAGTGAGGGGACAGGGGGCACTGAAGCTTTCTTT. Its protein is CASSEGTGGTEAFF.

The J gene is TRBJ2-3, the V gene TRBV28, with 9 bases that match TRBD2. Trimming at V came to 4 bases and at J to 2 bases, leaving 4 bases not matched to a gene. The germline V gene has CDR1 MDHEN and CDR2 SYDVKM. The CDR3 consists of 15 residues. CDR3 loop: CASSSLGLATDTQYF. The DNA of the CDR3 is TGTGCCAGCAGTTCCCTGGGACTAGCCACAGATACGCAGTATTTT.

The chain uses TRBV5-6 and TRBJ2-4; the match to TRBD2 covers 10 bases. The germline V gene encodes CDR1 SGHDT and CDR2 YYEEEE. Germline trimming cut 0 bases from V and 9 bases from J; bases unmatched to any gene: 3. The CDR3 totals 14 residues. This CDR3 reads CASSLASGSGIQYF. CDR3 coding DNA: TGTGCCAGCAGCTTGGCTAGCGGGAGCGGCATTCAGTACTTC.

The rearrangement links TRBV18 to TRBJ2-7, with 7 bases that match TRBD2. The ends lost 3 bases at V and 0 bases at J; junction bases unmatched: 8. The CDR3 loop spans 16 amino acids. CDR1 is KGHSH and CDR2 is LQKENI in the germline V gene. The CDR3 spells CASSPPAGDPSYEQYF. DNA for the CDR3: TGTGCCAGCTCACCTCCGGCGGGAGACCCCTCCTACGAGCAGTACTTC.

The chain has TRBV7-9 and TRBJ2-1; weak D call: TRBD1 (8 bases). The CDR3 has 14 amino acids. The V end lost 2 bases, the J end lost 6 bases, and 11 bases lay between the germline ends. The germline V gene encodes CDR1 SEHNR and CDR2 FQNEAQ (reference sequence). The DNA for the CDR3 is TGTGCCAGCAGCTTATACAGGGGGGGCAATGAGCAGTTCTTC. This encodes CASSLYRGGNEQFF.

The CDR3 reads CASSPRGGMGNIQYF. The CDR3 DNA follows: TGCGCCAGCAGCCCCCGAGGCGGGATGGGAAACATTCAGTACTTC. The chain uses TRBV5-1 and TRBJ2-4, with TRBD2 as a possible D gene (6 bases). The germline gives CDR1 SGHRS, CDR2 YFSETQ. V shed 4 bases and J shed 6 bases, with 17 bases lying between them. The CDR3 is 15 residues long.

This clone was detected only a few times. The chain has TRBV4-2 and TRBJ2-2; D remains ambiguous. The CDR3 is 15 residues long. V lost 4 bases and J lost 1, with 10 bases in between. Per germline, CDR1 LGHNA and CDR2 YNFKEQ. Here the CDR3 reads CASSRNTGNTGELFF. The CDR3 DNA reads TGTGCCAGCAGCCGAAATACGGGGAACACCGGGGAGCTGTTTTTT.